The present TCR beta chain was sequenced within a study of T cell changes during pregnancy in multiple sclerosis. The data were produced by immunoSEQ multiplex PCR, yet TCRdb's version contains in-frame clones alone and is incomplete. The sample lists around 75,000 clones; 94% were seen once. The CDR3 runs 11 residues. Germline V gene sequence: CDR1 LNHDA, CDR2 SQIVND (reference sequence). J gave up 5 bases and V 10 bases, and 4 bases lay outside the gene matches. The chain links TRBV19 to TRBJ2-5, with 7 bases fitting TRBD1. This specimen was CD4+ T cells from peripheral blood mononuclear cells, taken after pregnancy. The source is a female donor with multiple sclerosis, enrolled in a pregnancy study. This CDR3 reads CATQGRETQYF. The CDR3 DNA reads TGTGCCACACAGGGGCGCGAGACCCAGTACTTC.